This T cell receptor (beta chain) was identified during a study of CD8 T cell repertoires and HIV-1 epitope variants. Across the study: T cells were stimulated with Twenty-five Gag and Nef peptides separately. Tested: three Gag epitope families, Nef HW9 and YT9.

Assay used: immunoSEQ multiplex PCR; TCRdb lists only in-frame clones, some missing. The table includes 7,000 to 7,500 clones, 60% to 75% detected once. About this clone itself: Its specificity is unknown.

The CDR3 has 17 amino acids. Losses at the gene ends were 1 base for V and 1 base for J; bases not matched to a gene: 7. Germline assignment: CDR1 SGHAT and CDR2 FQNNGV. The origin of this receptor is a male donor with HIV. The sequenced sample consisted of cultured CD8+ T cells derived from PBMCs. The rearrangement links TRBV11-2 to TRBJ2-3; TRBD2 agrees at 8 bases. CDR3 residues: CASSLVVSGIGTDTQYF. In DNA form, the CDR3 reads TGTGCCAGCAGCTTAGTGGTTAGCGGGATAGGCACAGATACGCAGTATTTT. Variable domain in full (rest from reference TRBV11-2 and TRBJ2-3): EAGVAQSPRYKIIEKRQSVAFWCNPISGHATLYWYQQILGQGPKLLIQFQNNGVVDDSQLPKDRFSAERLKGVDSTLKIQPAKLEDSAVYLCASSLVVSGIGTDTQYFGPGTRLTVL.